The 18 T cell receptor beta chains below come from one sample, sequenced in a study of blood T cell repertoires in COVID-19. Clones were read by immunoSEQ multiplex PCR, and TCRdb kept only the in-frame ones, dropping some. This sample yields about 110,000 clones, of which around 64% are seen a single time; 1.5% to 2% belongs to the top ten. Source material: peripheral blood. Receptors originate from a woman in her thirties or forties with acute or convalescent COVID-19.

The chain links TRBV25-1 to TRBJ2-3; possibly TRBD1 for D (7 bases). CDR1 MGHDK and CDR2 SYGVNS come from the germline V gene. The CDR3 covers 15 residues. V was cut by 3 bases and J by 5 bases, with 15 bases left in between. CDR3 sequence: CASSEGAGGRDTQYF. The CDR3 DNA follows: TGTGCCAGCAGTGAGGGGGCAGGGGGGAGAGATACGCAGTATTTT.

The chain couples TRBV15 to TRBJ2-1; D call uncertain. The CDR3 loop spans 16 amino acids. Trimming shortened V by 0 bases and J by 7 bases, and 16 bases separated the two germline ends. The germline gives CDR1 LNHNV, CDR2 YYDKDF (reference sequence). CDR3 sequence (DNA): TGTGCCACCAGCAGAGATCTCGGATTGGAGAGGAATGAGCAGTTCTTC. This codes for CATSRDLGLERNEQFF.

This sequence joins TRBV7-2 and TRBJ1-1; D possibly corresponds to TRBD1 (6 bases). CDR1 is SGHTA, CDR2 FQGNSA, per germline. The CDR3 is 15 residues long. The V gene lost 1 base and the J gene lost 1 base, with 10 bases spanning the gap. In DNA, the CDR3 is TGTGCCAGCAGCTTAGGATCAGGGGAGAACACTGAAGCTTTCTTT. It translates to CASSLGSGENTEAFF.

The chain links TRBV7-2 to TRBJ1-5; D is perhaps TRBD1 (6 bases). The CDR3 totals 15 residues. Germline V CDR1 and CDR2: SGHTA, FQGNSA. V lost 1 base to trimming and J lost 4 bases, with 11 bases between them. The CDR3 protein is CASSLGKQGNQPQHF. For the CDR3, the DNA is TGTGCCAGCAGCTTAGGAAAACAGGGTAATCAGCCCCAGCATTTT.

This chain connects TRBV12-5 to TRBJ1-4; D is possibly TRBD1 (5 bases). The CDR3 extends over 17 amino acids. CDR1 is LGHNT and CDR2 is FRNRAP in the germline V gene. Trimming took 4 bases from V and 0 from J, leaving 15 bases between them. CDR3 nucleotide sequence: TGTGCTAGTGGTTCGGGACTGAAGAGCGCAACTAATGAAAAACTGTTTTTT. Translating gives CASGSGLKSATNEKLFF.

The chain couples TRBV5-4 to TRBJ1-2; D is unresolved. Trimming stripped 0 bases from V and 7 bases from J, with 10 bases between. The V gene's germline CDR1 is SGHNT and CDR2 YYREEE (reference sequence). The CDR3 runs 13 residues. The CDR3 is CASSLELTSGYTF. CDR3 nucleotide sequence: TGTGCCAGCAGCTTGGAGCTGACAAGTGGCTACACCTTC.

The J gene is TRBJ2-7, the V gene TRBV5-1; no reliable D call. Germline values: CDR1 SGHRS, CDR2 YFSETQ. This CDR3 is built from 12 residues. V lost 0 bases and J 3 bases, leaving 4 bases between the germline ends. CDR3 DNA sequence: TGCGCCAGCAGCTTGGGCGGCTACGAGCAGTACTTC. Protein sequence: CASSLGGYEQYF.

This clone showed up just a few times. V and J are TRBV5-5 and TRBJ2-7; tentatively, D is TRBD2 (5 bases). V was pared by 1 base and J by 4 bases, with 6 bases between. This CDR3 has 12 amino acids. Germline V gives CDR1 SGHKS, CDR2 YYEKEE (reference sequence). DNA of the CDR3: TGTGCCAGCAGCTTGACGGGATACGAGCAGTACTTC. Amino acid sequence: CASSLTGYEQYF.

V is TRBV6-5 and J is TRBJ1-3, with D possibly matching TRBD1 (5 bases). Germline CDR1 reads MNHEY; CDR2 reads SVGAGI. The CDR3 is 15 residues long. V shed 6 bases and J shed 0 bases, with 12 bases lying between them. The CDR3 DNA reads TGTGCCAGCAGAACAGGCCTCACCTCTGGAAACACCATATATTTT. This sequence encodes CASRTGLTSGNTIYF.

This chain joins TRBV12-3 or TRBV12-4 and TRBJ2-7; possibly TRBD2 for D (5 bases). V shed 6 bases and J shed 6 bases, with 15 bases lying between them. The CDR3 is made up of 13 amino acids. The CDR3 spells CASSAERVGEQYF. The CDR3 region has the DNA TGTGCCAGCAGCGCCGAGAGGGTCGGCGAGCAGTACTTC.

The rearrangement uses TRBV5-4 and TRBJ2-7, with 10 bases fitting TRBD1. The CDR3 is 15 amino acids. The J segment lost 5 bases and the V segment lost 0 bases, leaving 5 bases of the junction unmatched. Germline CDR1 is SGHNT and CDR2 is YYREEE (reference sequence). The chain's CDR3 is CASSLAGTGVHEQYF. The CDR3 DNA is TGTGCCAGCAGCTTGGCCGGGACAGGGGTTCACGAGCAGTACTTC.

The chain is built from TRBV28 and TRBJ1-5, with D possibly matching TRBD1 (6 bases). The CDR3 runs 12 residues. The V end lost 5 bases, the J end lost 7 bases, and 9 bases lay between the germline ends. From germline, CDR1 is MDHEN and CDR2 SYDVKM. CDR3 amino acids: CASSVRGQPQHF. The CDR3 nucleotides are TGTGCCAGCAGTGTCAGGGGACAGCCCCAGCATTTT.

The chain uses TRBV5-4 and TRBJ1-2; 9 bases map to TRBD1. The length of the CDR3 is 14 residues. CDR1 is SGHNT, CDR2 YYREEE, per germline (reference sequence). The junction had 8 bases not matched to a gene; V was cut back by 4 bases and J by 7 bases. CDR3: CASSTARTGVGYTF. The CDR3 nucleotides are TGTGCCAGCAGCACTGCCCGGACAGGGGTTGGCTACACCTTC.

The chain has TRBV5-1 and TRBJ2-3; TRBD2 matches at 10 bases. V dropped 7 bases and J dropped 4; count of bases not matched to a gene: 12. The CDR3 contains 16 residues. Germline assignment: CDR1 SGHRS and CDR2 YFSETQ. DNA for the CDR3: TGCGCCAGCGCCACCGGGACTAGCGTCTTTGCAGATACGCAGTATTTT. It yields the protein CASATGTSVFADTQYF.

The CDR3 DNA is TGTGCCAGCCGTCCAGGGACTTATGGCTACACCTTC. It specifies CASRPGTYGYTF. The genes are TRBV2 and TRBJ1-2, with a possible D match to TRBD1 (5 bases). There are 12 residues in the CDR3. Trimming took 8 bases from V and 5 from J, leaving 12 bases between them. CDR1 and CDR2 from the germline V gene are SNHLY and FYNNEI.

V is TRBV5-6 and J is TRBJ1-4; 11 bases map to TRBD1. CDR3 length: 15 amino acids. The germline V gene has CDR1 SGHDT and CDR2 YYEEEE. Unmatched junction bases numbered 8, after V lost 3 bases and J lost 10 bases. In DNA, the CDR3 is TGTGCCAGCAGCTCTCCGGGACAGGGGGAAGGAAAACTGTTTTTT. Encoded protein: CASSSPGQGEGKLFF.

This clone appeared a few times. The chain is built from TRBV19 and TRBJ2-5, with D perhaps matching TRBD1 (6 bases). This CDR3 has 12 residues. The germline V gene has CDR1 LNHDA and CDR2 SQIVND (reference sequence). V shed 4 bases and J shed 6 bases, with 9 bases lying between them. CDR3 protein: CASSNREQTQYF. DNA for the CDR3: TGTGCCAGTAGTAACAGGGAACAGACCCAGTACTTC.

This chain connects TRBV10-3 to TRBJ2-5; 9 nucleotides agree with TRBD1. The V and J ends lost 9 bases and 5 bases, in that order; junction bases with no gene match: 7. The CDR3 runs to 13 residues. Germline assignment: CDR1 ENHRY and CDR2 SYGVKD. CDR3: CAINRGLTETQYF. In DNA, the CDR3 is TGTGCCATAAACAGGGGGCTGACGGAGACCCAGTACTTC.